Below are 10 T cell receptor beta chains sequenced from a single sample in a study of blood T cell repertoires in COVID-19. Sequenced by immunoSEQ multiplex PCR; TCRdb stores in-frame clones only, minus some. The table lists around 620,000 clones, 75% to 90% of them singletons. Input material: peripheral blood. These receptors were collected from a woman aged 18-29 years with acute or convalescent COVID-19.

This sequence joins TRBV29-1 and TRBJ2-1, with 9 bases lining up with TRBD1. Unmatched junction bases numbered 17, after V lost 7 bases and J lost 4 bases. Germline V gene lookup returns CDR1 SQVTM and CDR2 ANQGSEA. The CDR3 length is 17 residues. The CDR3 nucleotides are TGCAGCGCCGTCCCGGGACAGGGTTGGGGCCTATACAATGAGCAGTTCTTC. Its translation is CSAVPGQGWGLYNEQFF.

In this sample, this clone turned up a few times. The same CDR3 can be traced to other DNA sequences in this sample. The chain recombines TRBV12-3 or TRBV12-4 with TRBJ1-2; TRBD1 agrees at 7 bases. J lost 4 bases, V lost 9 bases, and 5 bases had no gene match. This CDR3 spans 12 amino acids. The CDR3 nucleotides are TGTGCCAGTTCGCGACAGGGCTATGGCTACACCTTC. It specifies CASSRQGYGYTF.

This clone was observed a handful of times. The chain couples TRBV7-9 to TRBJ2-7; D not certain. There are 12 residues in the CDR3. Germline loops: CDR1 SEHNR, CDR2 FQNEAQ (reference sequence). Trimming stripped 2 bases from V and 9 bases from J, with 11 bases between. This CDR3 reads CASSLMRSGQYF. CDR3 sequence (DNA): TGTGCCAGCAGCTTAATGAGGAGTGGGCAGTACTTC. The entire variable domain, with the rest obtained from reference TRBV7-9 and TRBJ2-7, is as follows: DTGVSQNPRHKITKRGQNVTFRCDPISEHNRLYWYRQTLGQGPEFLTYFQNEAQLEKSRLLSDRFSAERPKGSFSTLEIQRTEQGDSAMYLCASSLMRSGQYFGPGTRLTVT.

CDR3 sequence reads: CASSKRGRNEQYF. The CDR3 DNA sequence: TGTGCCAGCAGTAAAAGGGGTAGGAACGAGCAGTACTTC. V gene TRBV25-1 combines with J gene TRBJ2-7; tentative D call: TRBD1 (5 bases). V was clipped by 5 bases and J by 5 bases, with 13 bases between them. Germline V gene lookup returns CDR1 MGHDK and CDR2 SYGVNS. The CDR3 is made up of 13 amino acids.

This chain uses TRBV19 with TRBJ1-2; 9 bases line up with TRBD1. V was pared by 4 bases and J by 8 bases, with 11 bases of the junction left unmatched. This CDR3 comprises 15 residues. CDR1 is LNHDA, CDR2 SQIVND, per germline (reference sequence). The CDR3 is CASSTHRDRVEGYTF. CDR3 DNA sequence: TGTGCCAGTAGTACCCACCGGGACAGGGTCGAAGGCTACACCTTC.

This chain connects TRBV28 to TRBJ1-1; a possible D gene is TRBD1 (6 bases). This CDR3 contains 14 residues. The V gene lost 3 bases and the J gene lost 4 bases, with 12 bases spanning the gap. Germline V gene data show CDR1 as MDHEN and CDR2 as SYDVKM. CDR3 residues: CASSLGALGTEAFF. Here the CDR3 DNA reads TGTGCCAGCAGTTTGGGGGCCCTGGGCACTGAAGCTTTCTTT.

This clone was detected only once. The chain is built from TRBV5-1 and TRBJ1-1; D is unresolved. V was trimmed by 4 bases and J by 5 bases, leaving 12 bases between them. Germline V gene lookup returns CDR1 SGHRS and CDR2 YFSETQ. The CDR3 has 13 residues. The DNA for the CDR3 is TGCGCCAGCAGCCCCACTCACGGGACTGAAGCTTTCTTT. Translating it yields CASSPTHGTEAFF.

The genes are TRBV5-4 and TRBJ1-2; D remains ambiguous. Trimming shortened V by 1 base and J by 3 bases, and 7 bases separated the two germline ends. The CDR3 loop spans 13 amino acids. CDR1 SGHNT and CDR2 YYREEE come from the germline V gene (reference sequence). CDR3 residues: CASSLKQDYGYTF. The CDR3 coding sequence is TGTGCCAGCAGCTTGAAGCAGGACTATGGCTACACCTTC.

The V and J genes are TRBV29-1 and TRBJ1-1; D is possibly TRBD1 (6 bases). V lost 6 bases and J 0 bases, leaving 11 bases between the germline ends. CDR3 size: 13 residues. Germline V CDR1 and CDR2: SQVTM, ANQGSEA. The CDR3 protein is CSVTGLMNTEAFF. The CDR3 DNA reads as TGCAGCGTAACAGGGCTTATGAACACTGAAGCTTTCTTT.

The V and J genes are TRBV11-2 and TRBJ1-2, with TRBD1 identical over 7 bases. V shed 5 bases, J shed 7 bases, and the junction held 7 bases outside the gene matches. The germline V gene encodes CDR1 SGHAT and CDR2 FQNNGV. This CDR3 region has 13 residues. This CDR3 reads CASSLTGSGGYTF. CDR3 nucleotides: TGTGCCAGCAGCCTGACAGGGTCTGGTGGCTACACCTTC.